This T cell receptor beta chain was profiled in a study of blood T cell repertoires in COVID-19. Assay used: immunoSEQ multiplex PCR; TCRdb lists only in-frame clones, some missing. The table includes 150,000 to 200,000 clones, 70% to 90% detected once. Germline CDR1 SGHTA, CDR2 FQGNSA. This CDR3 region has 13 residues. V was pared by 6 bases and J by 4 bases, with 3 bases of the junction left unmatched. In this sample, this clone turned up once. The specimen was peripheral blood. This chain connects TRBV7-2 to TRBJ1-1, with 9 bases identical to TRBD1. This TCR was sampled from a man in his 70s with active or convalescent COVID-19. The CDR3 DNA reads TGTGCCAGCAGGGTACAGGGGGCCACTGAAGCTTTCTTT. Translated: CASRVQGATEAFF.